This T cell receptor beta chain was identified during a study of T cells expressing NK-cell markers. TCRdb derives one entry per CDR3 protein from the 5' RACE reads, leaving out DNA. The sample table includes 400,000 to 550,000 distinct CDR3 sequences. The CDR3 has 15 residues. This TCR was sampled from a woman aged 18 to 75 in good health. What was sequenced was blood T cells: a sorted CD56 or NKG2C T cell subset, CD4+ or CD8+ T cells, or bulk PBMC T cells (not recorded which). This chain uses TRBV12-3 or TRBV12-4 with TRBJ1-6; the TCRdb D gene call, TRBD1, has no DNA to confirm it. The CDR3 sequence is CASSSSGYNNSPLHF.